The 28 T cell receptor beta chains presented below share a single source sample, sequenced in a study of cytomegalovirus exposure and HLA in healthy donors. The PCR was carried out with 60 Vbeta primers and 13 Jbeta primers. Sequencing was performed with immunoSEQ multiplex PCR; in TCRdb, only in-frame clones are kept and a portion is missing. In the table there are approximately 200,000 clones, more than 65% of which are singletons. The sequenced sample consisted of PBMCs. The receptor set was obtained from a girl aged 5-17 years in good health and CMV-seropositive.

The chain employs TRBV10-1 and TRBJ2-7; 9 nucleotides agree with TRBD1. This CDR3 spans 15 amino acids. Per the germline V gene, CDR1 is WNHNN and CDR2 is SYGVQD (reference sequence). After removal of 0 bases from V and 6 bases from J, the junction contained 6 bases not matched to a gene. The CDR3 nucleotides read TGCGCCAGCAGTGAGTCCCAACAGGGGGCAGGCGAGCAGTACTTC. This sequence encodes CASSESQQGAGEQYF.

The V gene is TRBV9, the J gene TRBJ2-5; TRBD2 agrees at 11 bases. Trimming took 3 bases from V and 7 from J; bases not matched to a gene: 8. This CDR3 is built from 15 residues. Germline V CDR1 and CDR2: SGDLS, YYNGEE. The CDR3 spells CASSGSGGALGTQYF. The DNA of the CDR3 is TGTGCCAGCAGCGGTAGCGGGGGGGCCCTTGGGACCCAGTACTTC.

The CDR3 nucleotides are TGCGCCAGCAGCCCAGAAACGGGGGGAAACACTGAAGCTTTCTTT. This codes for CASSPETGGNTEAFF. The chain uses TRBV5-1 and TRBJ1-1, with TRBD1 as a possible D gene (5 bases). Trimming shortened V by 4 bases and J by 2 bases, and 15 bases separated the two germline ends. Germline CDR1 is SGHRS and CDR2 is YFSETQ. This CDR3 spans 15 amino acids.

The rearrangement uses TRBV4-3 and TRBJ1-2; no firm D call. V lost 0 bases, J lost 4 bases, and 9 bases lay in between. The length of the CDR3 is 14 residues. Germline assignment: CDR1 LGHNA and CDR2 YSLEER. CDR3: CASSQEPAIYGYTF. Written as DNA, the CDR3 is TGCGCCAGCAGCCAAGAGCCCGCGATCTATGGCTACACCTTC.

The count of this clone is one. This sequence joins TRBV2 and TRBJ2-7; 9 positions agree with TRBD1. V lost 6 bases and J lost 8; bases outside the gene matches: 14. Germline-derived CDR1 and CDR2 are SNHLY and FYNNEI. The CDR3 length is 15 residues. CDR3 coding DNA: TGTGCCAGCAGGGCTACCGGGACAGGGAATTTCCAGCAGTACTTC. This sequence encodes CASRATGTGNFQQYF.

The chain carries TRBV6-6 and TRBJ2-7; 7 nucleotides match TRBD1. V dropped 4 bases and J dropped 7; count of bases not matched to a gene: 7. The CDR3 runs 13 residues. Germline-derived CDR1 and CDR2 are MNHNY and SVGAGI (reference sequence). CDR3: CASSLIRDREQYF. CDR3 nucleotide sequence: TGTGCCAGCAGTTTGATCCGGGACAGAGAGCAGTACTTC.

This chain links TRBV4-1 with TRBJ1-4; 8 nucleotides align to TRBD1. The germline V gene encodes CDR1 MGHRA and CDR2 YSYEKL. V lost 1 base and J lost 4; bases outside the gene matches: 2. CDR3 length: 15 residues. For the CDR3, the DNA is TGCGCCAGCAGCCAAGGGACAGGGTTTAATGAAAAACTGTTTTTT. Its protein product is CASSQGTGFNEKLFF.

The chain links TRBV19 to TRBJ2-7; TRBD1 might be the D (5 bases). Trimming took off 4 bases at V and 5 bases at J, with 12 bases between the two ends. This CDR3 spans 13 amino acids. Germline CDR1 is LNHDA and CDR2 is SQIVND (reference sequence). The CDR3 nucleotides are TGTGCCAGTAGTAGGGTAGGGGCGGACGAGCAGTACTTC. Translating it yields CASSRVGADEQYF. The whole variable domain, filled in from reference TRBV19 and TRBJ2-7, reads DGGITQSPKYLFRKEGQNVTLSCEQNLNHDAMYWYRQDPGQGLRLIYYSQIVNDFQKGDIAEGYSVSREKKESFPLTVTSAQKNPTAFYLCASSRVGADEQYFGPGTRLTVT.

This chain uses TRBV27 with TRBJ1-2, with 7 bases lining up with TRBD1. Germline CDR1 MNHEY, CDR2 SMNVEV (reference sequence). CDR3 size: 15 residues. J was trimmed by 0 bases and V by 3 bases; bases with no gene match: 4. CDR3 coding DNA: TGTGCCAGCAGTTTGAGGGACAGAGCTAACTATGGCTACACCTTC. Translation: CASSLRDRANYGYTF.

About this clone itself: This is likely an artifact of a read error, given a far larger clone one base away. V usage is TRBV5-1 and J usage is TRBJ2-1, with TRBD2 matching over 11 bases. V trimming: 5 bases; J trimming: 2 bases; junction bases outside the gene matches: 0. This CDR3 has 14 amino acids. CDR1 and CDR2 (germline): SGHRS, YFSETQ. The CDR3 loop reads CASSSGGAYNEQFF. CDR3 nucleotides: TGCGCCAGCAGTAGCGGGGGGGCCTACAATGAGCAGTTCTTC.

The rearrangement joins TRBV7-9 to TRBJ2-3; 9 bases align to TRBD1. V shed 4 bases and J 6 bases; nucleotides not matched to a gene: 11. Germline CDR1 and CDR2: SEHNR and FQNEAQ (reference sequence). This CDR3 has 16 amino acids. The CDR3 is CASSSPWDRAPDTQYF. The CDR3 DNA is TGTGCCAGCAGCTCCCCTTGGGACAGGGCTCCGGATACGCAGTATTTT.

The chain joins TRBV4-3 to TRBJ2-7; D perhaps matches TRBD1 (6 bases). Germline V gene data show CDR1 as LGHNA and CDR2 as YSLEER. V was shortened by 0 bases and J by 6 bases, with 12 bases between the two germline ends. There are 14 residues in the CDR3. CDR3 DNA sequence: TGCGCCAGCAGCCAAGAGACAGGTATTAGCGAGCAGTACTTC. Amino acid sequence: CASSQETGISEQYF.

V and J are TRBV11-3 and TRBJ2-2; 9 bases line up with TRBD2. Germline CDR1 is SGHNT and CDR2 is YENEEA. V lost 6 bases, J lost 4 bases, and 6 bases stayed unmatched. The CDR3 is 15 amino acids. The CDR3, as DNA: TGTGCCAGCAGGGCGGGGGGGCCGGGCACCGGGGAGCTGTTTTTT. This codes for CASRAGGPGTGELFF. The full variable domain, its missing parts supplied by reference TRBV11-3 and TRBJ2-2, is EAGVVQSPRYKIIEKKQPVAFWCNPISGHNTLYWYLQNLGQGPELLIRYENEEAVDDSQLPKDRFSAERLKGVDSTLKIQPAELGDSAVYLCASRAGGPGTGELFFGEGSRLTVL.

The rearrangement links TRBV7-9 to TRBJ2-2; 8 nucleotides line up with TRBD1. Germline V gene sequence: CDR1 SEHNR, CDR2 FQNEAQ (reference sequence). CDR3 length equals 16 residues. V shed 5 bases, J shed 6 bases, and the junction held 11 bases outside the gene matches. In DNA form, the CDR3 reads TGTGCCAGCAGCCACGCCAGGGGGCAGGTAGCCGGGGAGCTGTTTTTT. Translated: CASSHARGQVAGELFF.

This chain joins TRBV15 and TRBJ1-6, with D perhaps matching TRBD1 (5 bases). With 1 base removed from V and 10 bases from J, the gap between germline ends came to 8 bases. The CDR3 has 13 amino acids. Germline CDR1 LNHNV, CDR2 YYDKDF (reference sequence). The CDR3 is CATSRGGSSPLHF. CDR3 coding DNA: TGTGCCACCAGCAGAGGGGGCAGCTCACCCCTCCACTTT.

The gene calls are TRBV9 and TRBJ1-1; weak D call: TRBD1 (5 bases). Looked up from germline, CDR1 is SGDLS and CDR2 is YYNGEE. Between the trimmed V and J ends, which lost 4 bases and 7 bases, there was a span of 17 bases. The CDR3 length is 14 residues. CDR3 sequence: CASSPRAGSIEAFF. Written as DNA, the CDR3 is TGTGCCAGCAGCCCCCGGGCAGGGTCGATTGAAGCTTTCTTT.

This clone was seen once. The chain is built from TRBV20-1 and TRBJ2-7; the D gene is possibly TRBD1 (5 bases). CDR3 length equals 11 residues. Germline values: CDR1 DFQATT, CDR2 SNEGSKA (reference sequence). Trimming stripped 0 bases from V and 7 bases from J, with 7 bases between. The CDR3 loop reads CSAREGLEQYF. CDR3 sequence (DNA): TGCAGTGCTAGAGAGGGGCTAGAGCAGTACTTC.

This clone was detected a few times. The genes are TRBV18 and TRBJ2-3; D uncertain. Germline V gives CDR1 KGHSH, CDR2 LQKENI. The V and J ends lost 3 bases and 2 bases respectively, with 3 bases between them. The CDR3 contains 12 residues. The CDR3 reads CASSPYTDTQYF. The CDR3 coding sequence is TGTGCCAGCTCACCTTACACAGATACGCAGTATTTT.

This clone was recorded a few times. The chain carries TRBV7-9 and TRBJ2-1; D might be TRBD1 (6 bases). With 2 bases removed from V and 5 bases from J, the gap between germline ends came to 13 bases. The germline V gene has CDR1 SEHNR and CDR2 FQNEAQ (reference sequence). CDR3 size: 15 residues. CDR3 in DNA: TGTGCCAGCAGCTTAAGGGAACCAGGGGACAATGAGCAGTTCTTC. It specifies CASSLREPGDNEQFF.

V is TRBV7-7 and J is TRBJ2-1, with a possible D match to TRBD1 (8 bases). CDR3 length: 18 amino acids. Trimming shortened V by 3 bases and J by 8 bases, and 26 bases separated the two germline ends. Germline values: CDR1 SSHAT, CDR2 FNYEAQ (reference sequence). The CDR3 DNA reads TGTGCCAGCAGCTTGGGCCCTCGACGGACAGGGAGGGTTGATGAGCAGTTCTTC. The encoded protein is CASSLGPRRTGRVDEQFF.

This sequence joins TRBV11-2 and TRBJ2-3; 10 bases agree with TRBD2. Germline CDR1 and CDR2: SGHAT and FQNNGV. V shed 5 bases and J 2 bases; nucleotides not matched to a gene: 4. The CDR3 length is 15 residues. CDR3 DNA sequence: TGTGCCAGCAGCATAGCGGGGGGTCCCACAGATACGCAGTATTTT. Translated: CASSIAGGPTDTQYF.

V is TRBV7-6 and J is TRBJ1-2, with 12 bases matching TRBD1. CDR1 and CDR2 (germline): SGHVS, FNYEAQ. J lost 2 bases, V lost 6 bases, and 4 bases had no gene match. The CDR3 runs to 15 residues. The DNA for the CDR3 is TGTGCCAGCAGTCTGGGACAGGGGGCGAACTATGGCTACACCTTC. Amino acids: CASSLGQGANYGYTF.

The chain carries TRBV27 and TRBJ1-2; no firm D call. Per germline, CDR1 MNHEY and CDR2 SMNVEV (reference sequence). The CDR3 spans 15 residues. V was shortened by 4 bases and J by 4 bases, with 16 bases between the two germline ends. Here the CDR3 DNA reads TGTGCCAGCAGTTCCCTGGGCAGCTCTGGCTATGGCTACACCTTC. Protein sequence: CASSSLGSSGYGYTF.

This chain uses TRBV4-3 with TRBJ2-7; TRBD1 aligns across 10 bases. Trimming took 1 base from V and 9 from J; bases not matched to a gene: 6. CDR3 size: 14 residues. Germline lookup yields CDR1 LGHNA and CDR2 YSLEER. The CDR3 region has the DNA TGCGCCAGCAGCCAAGTTACGACAGGGGGCGGGCAGTACTTC. This sequence encodes CASSQVTTGGGQYF.

In DNA form, the CDR3 reads TGTGCCAGCAGTGAGGACAGATTCTGGGAGACCCAGTACTTC. It specifies CASSEDRFWETQYF. The chain recombines TRBV6-1 with TRBJ2-5; D is perhaps TRBD1 (6 bases). This CDR3 spans 14 amino acids. Germline lookup yields CDR1 MNHNS and CDR2 SASEGT. The germline V and J ends were trimmed by 3 bases and 5 bases, with 13 bases remaining between them.

J is TRBJ2-5 and V is TRBV19; 9 nucleotides align to TRBD2. The trim removed 3 bases at V and 2 bases at J, leaving 4 bases unmatched. The germline V gene has CDR1 LNHDA and CDR2 SQIVND (reference sequence). The CDR3 spans 15 residues. CDR3 in DNA: TGTGCCAGTAGTATTAAGCGGGGGGTACAAGAGACCCAGTACTTC. It codes for CASSIKRGVQETQYF. Full variable domain (missing parts from reference TRBV19 and TRBJ2-5): DGGITQSPKYLFRKEGQNVTLSCEQNLNHDAMYWYRQDPGQGLRLIYYSQIVNDFQKGDIAEGYSVSREKKESFPLTVTSAQKNPTAFYLCASSIKRGVQETQYFGPGTRLLVL.

J is TRBJ1-1 and V is TRBV27; possibly TRBD1 for D (6 bases). CDR1 MNHEY and CDR2 SMNVEV come from the germline V gene (reference sequence). Trimming removed 3 bases from V and 1 base from J, with 15 bases in between. The CDR3 loop spans 16 amino acids. CDR3 residues: CASSLGPGQANTEAFF. The DNA of the CDR3 is TGTGCCAGCAGTTTGGGCCCGGGACAAGCGAACACTGAAGCTTTCTTT.

The CDR3 loop is CASSQDLSLVEQFF. The DNA of the CDR3 is TGCGCCAGCAGCCAAGATTTATCCCTTGTTGAGCAGTTCTTC. The V and J genes are TRBV4-3 and TRBJ2-1, with D hard to call. Germline V gives CDR1 LGHNA, CDR2 YSLEER. Trimming stripped 0 bases from V and 9 bases from J, with 12 bases between. CDR3 length: 14 residues.